Listed below are T cell receptor beta chains from one sample, sequenced in a study of blood T cells in healthy people across ages. TCRdb used MiXCR to reprocess the 5' RACE reads, holding one entry per CDR3 protein. The table shows 1.5 million to 1.8 million distinct CDR3 sequences, with approximately 43% occurring only once. Sequenced sample: blood. The receptors shown here come from a woman under 30 in good health. CDR3s include the opening cysteine and the closing phenylalanine or tryptophan.

v_call cdr3_length cdr3_aa
TRBV6-5 15 CASSYSPTGAYEQYF
TRBV5-1 14 CASSSEGAWLEQYF
TRBV15 16 CATSSGRTGGSGELFF
TRBV30 13 CAWSEGLEGSLTF
TRBV6-2/TRBV6-3 16 CASRRAWREGHNEQFF
TRBV11-3 13 CASSRRDDTEAFF
TRBV29-1 13 CSVGLGLNYGYTF
TRBV29-1 13 CSASSGGSDTQYF
TRBV7-2 18 CASSLRGSYSAGTDTQYF
TRBV2 14 CAGSPQGVWTEAFF
TRBV6-5 15 CASSYSETVVWEQYF
TRBV2 13 CANRPGLQETQYF
TRBV5-6 13 CASSATGEETQYF
TRBV27 17 CASSPFRVSSYNSPLHF
TRBV7-2 15 CASSQSVSGANVLTF
TRBV6-5 15 CASSYAPGEGHEQYF
TRBV6-2/TRBV6-3 13 CASSGTDNYEQYF
TRBV5-5 15 CASSLDLRTNEKLFF
TRBV5-1 16 CASSLAHGRSTDTQYF
TRBV10-3 20 CAISEGQGFDIVGPNNEQFF
TRBV11-3 13 CASSYTVRESQYF
TRBV4-3 14 CASSQRKQDDEQYF
TRBV6-2/TRBV6-3 14 CASSPYRTSLEQFF
TRBV24-1 14 CATSDSQGNHGYTF
TRBV10-3 21 CAISEPYGRTSGDLAKNIQYF
TRBV12-3/TRBV12-4 13 CASSLALRAKQYF
TRBV6-1 14 CASSEQRVDTEAFF
TRBV29-1 15 CSVDSNFRATNEQFF
TRBV5-6 16 CASSFWSNYPTDTQYF